This TCR beta chain was identified in a study of vaccination effects on CD4 cells after COVID-19. Study details: The participants, recipients of two vaccine doses, got either BNT162b2 or mRNA-1273.

Sequencing was preceded by expansion of antigen-specific CD4+ T cells with viral peptide pools in the ViraFEST assay. Following 10 days of culture, CD4+ T cells were isolated. Recipients of the vaccine had no prior SARS-CoV-2 infection and negative nucleocapsid antibodies. The culture medium for roughly 1.9 million PBMC per well included about 10 IU/ml IL-2 and 8.5 to 10 ug/ml peptides. Half-medium changes using IL-2 medium occurred on days 3 and 7. Notes on this clone: Its matching antigen is unknown.

V lost 4 bases, J lost 4 bases, and 19 bases lay in between. The CDR3 contains 16 residues. Looked up from germline, CDR1 is SGHKS and CDR2 is YYEKEE (reference sequence). TCRdb's copy holds only in-frame clones and misses some; the assay was immunoSEQ multiplex PCR. The sample includes 20,000 to 25,000 clones, around 74% of them seen just once. The specimen comprised CD4+ T cells from PBMCs cultured with SARS-CoV-2 spike peptides, sampled before COVID-19 vaccination. This receptor was taken from a human donor who received a COVID-19 vaccine. The chain carries TRBV5-5 and TRBJ2-3; D is possibly TRBD1 or TRBD2 (6 bases each). Here the CDR3 DNA reads TGTGCCAGCAGCCAAGGTACCGGGGGCAGTGCAGATACGCAGTATTTT. Translation: CASSQGTGGSADTQYF.